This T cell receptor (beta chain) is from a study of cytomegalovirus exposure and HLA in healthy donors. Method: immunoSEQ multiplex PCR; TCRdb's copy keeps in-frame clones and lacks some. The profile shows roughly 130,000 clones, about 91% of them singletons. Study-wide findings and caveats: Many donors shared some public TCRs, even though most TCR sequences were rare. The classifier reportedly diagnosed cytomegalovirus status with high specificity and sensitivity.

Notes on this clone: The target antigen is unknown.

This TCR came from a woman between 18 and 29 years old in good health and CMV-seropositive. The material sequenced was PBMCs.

CDR3 coding DNA: TGTGCCAGTAGTATGATGGGAAGCGGCGCGGGGGAGCAGTACTTC. Protein product: CASSMMGSGAGEQYF. The rearrangement uses TRBV19 and TRBJ2-7; D perhaps matches TRBD2 (6 bases). CDR3 size: 15 residues. The germline gives CDR1 LNHDA, CDR2 SQIVND (reference sequence). V was pared by 3 bases and J by 7 bases, with 19 bases between.